The clone carrying this TCR beta chain was counted only a few times. Its antigen remains unknown. TCRdb re-called clones from the PCR reads using MiXCR. The table includes about 30,000 clones, roughly 3.7% detected once. This specimen comes from a study of metastatic and nonmetastatic thyroid tumors. Study-wide background: Across blood and tumor or nodule tissue, repertoires from malignant and benign thyroid patients were compared with one another. Study results and limitations: Benign nodules were reported to have significantly lower TCR beta diversity than malignant thyroid tumors, in blood and tumor.

Patients were all untreated before their thyroid surgery. CDR3 length: 11 residues. V lost 8 bases and J lost 7, with 9 bases in between. Looked up from germline, CDR1 is MNHNS and CDR2 is SASEGT. The chain links TRBV6-1 to TRBJ2-1; D remains ambiguous. The material sequenced was blood. The receptor was derived from a female donor with papillary thyroid cancer or a benign thyroid nodule (not recorded which). Some clones in this sample may be carry-over from other donors' samples. The CDR3 is CASQLQNEQFF. As DNA, the CDR3 is TGTGCCAGCCAGCTACAAAATGAGCAGTTCTTC.